Listed below are T cell receptor beta chains from one sample, sequenced in a study of Ad26.COV2.S vaccination and SARS-CoV-2 variants. This table comes from immunoSEQ multiplex PCR, and its TCRdb copy is limited to in-frame clones, with some not included. The data show some 300,000 clones, approximately 80% seen once. This specimen consisted of peripheral blood, obtained in a trial of Ad26.COV2.S vaccine versus placebo. These receptors were obtained from a person between 18 and 65 years old who received the Ad26.COV2.S COVID-19 vaccine or a placebo. The CDR3 runs from the conserved cysteine through the conserved F or W. D genes are given only for firm matches. A row's size may be missing; if present it is once, few, many or a size class.

>.|TRBJ1-1|TRBV2|.
CASSGQGFAEAFF
TGTGCCAGCAGTGGCCAGGGTTTCGCTGAAGCTTTCTTT
>.|TRBJ2-1|TRBV10-3|.
CAISENGGDPMIF
TGTGCCATCAGTGAAAATGGTGGGGACCCTATGATCTTC
>TRBD1|TRBJ1-2|TRBV28|.
CASSSTGGYGYTF
TGTGCCAGCAGTTCTACAGGGGGCTATGGCTACACCTTC
>.|TRBJ1-5|TRBV19|.
CASSIRTDSNQPQHF
TGTGCCAGTAGTATCCGCACCGATAGCAATCAGCCCCAGCATTTT
>.|TRBJ1-2|TRBV15|.
CATSADGVWSYTF
TGTGCCACCAGCGCTGACGGGGTATGGAGCTACACCTTC
>.|TRBJ2-5|TRBV7-9|.
CASSRPPVGRGGETQYF
TGTGCCAGCAGCCGGCCCCCTGTGGGAAGAGGGGGAGAGACCCAGTACTTC
>.|TRBJ1-2|TRBV19|.
CASSGSGGAEGYTF
TGTGCCAGTAGTGGTTCCGGGGGCGCGGAAGGCTACACCTTC
>TRBD2|TRBJ2-2|TRBV5-4|.
CASSPGTSGGFPGELFF
TGTGCCAGCAGCCCAGGGACTAGCGGGGGGTTTCCCGGGGAGCTGTTTTTT
>.|TRBJ2-3|TRBV11-2|.
CASSTQQGLRPTDTQYF
TGTGCCAGCAGCACTCAACAGGGTCTCCGTCCCACAGATACGCAGTATTTT
>TRBD1|TRBJ2-3|TRBV4-2|once
CASSHPGQGTDTQYF
TGTGCCAGCAGCCATCCGGGACAGGGCACAGATACGCAGTATTTT
>.|TRBJ2-7|TRBV20-1|.
CSAKGNEQYF
TGCAGTGCTAAAGGAAACGAGCAGTACTTC
>.|TRBJ2-2|TRBV5-1|few
CASRAGVSTGELFF
TGCGCCAGCAGAGCCGGGGTCTCCACCGGGGAGCTGTTTTTT
>TRBD2|TRBJ2-1|TRBV7-9|.
CASSSTSGGAYNEQFF
TGTGCCAGCAGCTCCACTAGCGGGGGGGCCTACAATGAGCAGTTCTTC
>.|TRBJ2-1|TRBV5-1|.
CASSGPGSRWDEQFF
TGCGCCAGCAGCGGACCAGGGTCCAGGTGGGATGAGCAGTTCTTC
>.|TRBJ1-4|TRBV5-1|once
CASSYGSNEKLFF
TGCGCCAGCAGCTACGGGAGTAATGAAAAACTGTTTTTT
>.|TRBJ2-7|TRBV6-5|.
CASSVYRESYEQYF
TGTGCCAGCAGCGTATACAGGGAATCCTACGAGCAGTACTTC
>TRBD1|TRBJ1-1|TRBV9|.
CASSDFRQGMNTEAFF
TGTGCCAGCAGCGACTTCCGACAGGGGATGAACACTGAAGCTTTCTTT
>.|TRBJ1-1|TRBV18|.
CASSPTSDLNTEAFF
TGTGCCAGCTCACCAACTAGTGACCTGAACACTGAAGCTTTCTTT
>TRBD2|TRBJ2-1|TRBV24-1|.
CATRASGGMGDEQFF
TGTGCCACCAGAGCTAGCGGGGGGATGGGTGATGAGCAGTTCTTC
>.|TRBJ2-3|TRBV9|.
CASSSGLLTDTQYF
TGTGCCAGCAGCTCGGGACTTCTCACAGATACGCAGTATTTT
>TRBD1|TRBJ1-2|TRBV28|.
CASSRQGRDYGYTF
TGTGCCAGCAGTCGACAGGGAAGGGACTATGGCTACACCTTC
>TRBD2|TRBJ2-1|TRBV7-9|.
CALARLLGAGDYNEQFF
TGTGCCTTGGCGCGTCTCCTAGGAGCGGGGGATTACAATGAGCAGTTCTTC
>.|TRBJ1-1|TRBV4-2|few
CASSQDRGAGTEAFF
TGTGCCAGCAGCCAAGATAGGGGGGCCGGGACTGAAGCTTTCTTT
>.|TRBJ2-1|TRBV9|.
CASSVADWGGKQFF
TGTGCCAGCAGCGTAGCAGATTGGGGCGGGAAGCAGTTCTTC
>.|TRBJ2-3|TRBV11-3|.
CASSPGADAQYF
TGTGCCAGCAGCCCAGGGGCCGACGCGCAGTATTTT
>.|TRBJ1-2|TRBV3-1/TRBV3-2|.
CASSQDMLPYGYTF
TGTGCCAGCAGCCAAGATATGCTCCCCTATGGCTACACCTTC
>TRBD1|TRBJ1-2|TRBV5-1|.
CASSPDRDVGYTF
TGCGCCAGCAGCCCCGACAGGGACGTTGGCTACACCTTC
>.|TRBJ1-1|TRBV6-1|.
CASSERPGGAEAFF
TGTGCCAGCAGTGAGAGACCCGGAGGGGCTGAAGCTTTCTTT
>TRBD2|TRBJ2-5|TRBV3-1/TRBV3-2|.
CASSHRFLSGTSRHLGETQYF
TGTGCCAGCAGCCATAGATTCTTGTCCGGGACTAGCCGCCACTTAGGAGAGACCCAGTACTTC
>TRBD2|TRBJ2-1|TRBV11-3|.
CASSPRAGGSYNEQFF
TGTGCCAGCAGCCCGCGCGCGGGGGGCTCCTACAATGAGCAGTTCTTC
>.|TRBJ1-5|TRBV6-1|.
CASSEVGYSNQPQHF
TGTGCCAGCAGTGAAGTCGGATATAGCAATCAGCCCCAGCATTTT
>.|TRBJ2-7|TRBV6-5|.
CASEPPGGYSYEQYF
TGTGCCAGCGAACCCCCCGGGGGTTACTCCTACGAGCAGTACTTC
>.|TRBJ2-7|TRBV6-1|.
CASSEGYEQYF
TGTGCCAGCAGTGAAGGCTACGAGCAGTACTTC
>.|TRBJ1-1|TRBV19|.
CASSVVRMNTEAFF
TGTGCCAGTAGTGTGGTCAGGATGAACACTGAAGCTTTCTTT
>TRBD2|TRBJ2-7|TRBV5-1|many
CASSLEASGGTECF
TGCGCCAGCAGCTTGGAGGCTAGCGGGGGCACCGAATGCTTC
>.|TRBJ2-6|TRBV7-9|.
CASSFSGAGANVLTF
TGTGCCAGCAGCTTTTCTGGAGCTGGGGCCAACGTCCTGACTTTC
>.|TRBJ2-3|TRBV19|.
CASSTGGTDTQYF
TGTGCCAGTAGTACAGGGGGCACAGATACGCAGTATTTT
>TRBD1|TRBJ2-5|TRBV3-1/TRBV3-2|.
CASSQARGRRETQYF
TGTGCCAGCAGCCAAGCAAGGGGGCGAAGGGAGACCCAGTACTTC
>.|TRBJ2-4|TRBV20-1|.
CSASGGPLAKNIQYF
TGCAGTGCTAGTGGGGGACCTCTAGCCAAAAACATTCAGTACTTC
>.|TRBJ2-1|TRBV4-2|.
CASSQDLGAGYNEQFF
TGTGCCAGCAGCCAAGATTTAGGGGCTGGCTACAATGAGCAGTTCTTC
>TRBD1|TRBJ1-1|TRBV19|once
CASSPLDRVDTEAFF
TGTGCCAGTAGTCCACTGGACAGGGTGGACACTGAAGCTTTCTTT
>.|TRBJ1-5|TRBV27|.
CASSSHTRGISNQPQHF
TGTGCCAGCAGTTCTCACACTCGGGGGATAAGCAATCAGCCCCAGCATTTT
>TRBD2|TRBJ2-5|TRBV7-8|.
CASSPVGGGLETQYF
TGTGCCAGCAGCCCCGTGGGGGGGGGACTTGAGACCCAGTACTTC
>TRBD1|TRBJ2-5|TRBV19|.
CATKDRVQETQYF
TGTGCCACCAAGGACAGGGTCCAAGAGACCCAGTACTTC
>.|TRBJ2-7|TRBV7-2|.
CASSLAGGLWSYEQYF
TGTGCCAGCAGCTTAGCTGGGGGATTGTGGTCCTACGAGCAGTACTTC